A selection of T cell receptor beta chains follows, all from one sample in a study of shared clonotypes between healthy human individuals. TCRdb's table, derived via immunoSEQ multiplex PCR, lists solely in-frame clones and lacks some. This table holds more than 450,000 clones, about four fifths found once. Sequencing was carried out using PBMCs. The source of these receptors is a woman aged 40 to 49 in good health. Some clones in this sample may be carry-over from other donors' samples. Both conserved end residues are part of each CDR3. The order of the fields is V gene, D gene, J gene, clone size, CDR3 DNA, CDR3 protein. The D gene is left open where the match is weak. Expanded clones are given a class, and other clones once, few, many or no size at all.

v_call: TRBV5-6
d_call: -
j_call: TRBJ1-4
clone_size: -
cdr3_nt: TGTGCCAGCAGCCAGGTCACAGCGGCTGAAAAACTGTTTTTT
cdr3_aa: CASSQVTAAEKLFF

v_call: TRBV15
d_call: -
j_call: TRBJ2-5
clone_size: -
cdr3_nt: TGTGCCACCAGCAGTTTGGAAAAAGAGACCCAGTACTTC
cdr3_aa: CATSSLEKETQYF

v_call: TRBV6-5
d_call: TRBD1
j_call: TRBJ1-5
clone_size: -
cdr3_nt: TGTGCCAGCAGTTACTCGGGACAGGGCGAGCAGCCCCAGCATTTT
cdr3_aa: CASSYSGQGEQPQHF

v_call: TRBV5-1
d_call: -
j_call: TRBJ1-1
clone_size: -
cdr3_nt: TGCGCCAGCAGCACGGAGACGGTGAAGAACACTGAAGCTTTCTTT
cdr3_aa: CASSTETVKNTEAFF

v_call: TRBV5-1
d_call: -
j_call: TRBJ1-2
clone_size: once
cdr3_nt: TGCGCCAGCAGCTCGGAACCCGGGACAAATGGTGGCTACACCTTC
cdr3_aa: CASSSEPGTNGGYTF

v_call: TRBV6-6
d_call: -
j_call: TRBJ2-7
clone_size: -
cdr3_nt: TGTGCCAGCAGTTACTCCCACTTAGAGCAGTACTTC
cdr3_aa: CASSYSHLEQYF

v_call: TRBV9
d_call: -
j_call: TRBJ2-3
clone_size: -
cdr3_nt: TGTGCCAGCAGCCCCCTCAACAGGGAGGATACGCAGTATTTT
cdr3_aa: CASSPLNREDTQYF

v_call: TRBV29-1
d_call: -
j_call: TRBJ1-4
clone_size: -
cdr3_nt: TGCAGGGTGCGGGGGGACGAAAAACTGTTTTTT
cdr3_aa: CRVRGDEKLFF

v_call: TRBV5-5
d_call: TRBD1
j_call: TRBJ2-5
clone_size: -
cdr3_nt: TGTGCCAGCAGCTTGAGGGGGACAGAAATCTGGGAGACCCAGTACTTC
cdr3_aa: CASSLRGTEIWETQYF

v_call: TRBV27
d_call: TRBD1
j_call: TRBJ2-7
clone_size: -
cdr3_nt: TGTGCCAGCAGTTTATACGGGACAGGGGTTGAGCAGTACTTC
cdr3_aa: CASSLYGTGVEQYF

v_call: TRBV7-3
d_call: TRBD1
j_call: TRBJ1-1
clone_size: few
cdr3_nt: TGTGCCAGCAGTTGGACAGGGGTCACTGAAGCTTTCTTT
cdr3_aa: CASSWTGVTEAFF

v_call: TRBV2
d_call: TRBD1
j_call: TRBJ2-2
clone_size: -
cdr3_nt: TGTGCCAGCACCGGGACAGGGCATGGCGGGGAGCTGTTTTTT
cdr3_aa: CASTGTGHGGELFF

v_call: TRBV15
d_call: TRBD1
j_call: TRBJ2-7
clone_size: once
cdr3_nt: TGTGCCACCAGCAGATCCTACAGGGGCGAGCAGTACTTC
cdr3_aa: CATSRSYRGEQYF

v_call: TRBV5-4
d_call: -
j_call: TRBJ2-7
clone_size: -
cdr3_nt: TGTGCCAGCAGCAAACTAATTCACTTTGACTCGTTGGACGAGCAGTACTTC
cdr3_aa: CASSKLIHFDSLDEQYF

v_call: TRBV11-3
d_call: TRBD1
j_call: TRBJ2-1
clone_size: -
cdr3_nt: TGTGCCAGCAGCCCTGGGACAGACCCCTACTACAATGAGCAGTTCTTC
cdr3_aa: CASSPGTDPYYNEQFF

v_call: TRBV9
d_call: -
j_call: TRBJ2-5
clone_size: few
cdr3_nt: TGTGCCAGCAGCGATGGAGGGTCGGTTGAGACCCAGTACTTC
cdr3_aa: CASSDGGSVETQYF

v_call: TRBV11-2
d_call: TRBD1
j_call: TRBJ1-6
clone_size: -
cdr3_nt: TGTGCCAGCACCCTCCGAGGACAGGGAATTTATTCACCCCTCCACTTT
cdr3_aa: CASTLRGQGIYSPLHF

v_call: TRBV28
d_call: -
j_call: TRBJ2-7
clone_size: -
cdr3_nt: TGTGCCAGCAGTCCCCCCCTGGGGACCCTATACGAGCAGTACTTC
cdr3_aa: CASSPPLGTLYEQYF

v_call: TRBV7-6
d_call: -
j_call: TRBJ2-3
clone_size: once
cdr3_nt: TGTGCCAGCAGCTCCCCGGGTCGGCAGTATTTT
cdr3_aa: CASSSPGRQYF

v_call: TRBV28
d_call: -
j_call: TRBJ1-4
clone_size: -
cdr3_nt: TGTGCCAGCAGTTTATTCGGGGAGAATGAAAAACTGTTTTTT
cdr3_aa: CASSLFGENEKLFF

v_call: TRBV5-1
d_call: TRBD2
j_call: TRBJ2-3
clone_size: -
cdr3_nt: TGCGCCAGCAGCTTGGAGGGGAGGACTAGCGGGAGGGCCCGGGATACGCAGTATTTT
cdr3_aa: CASSLEGRTSGRARDTQYF

v_call: TRBV4-3
d_call: TRBD2
j_call: TRBJ2-5
clone_size: -
cdr3_nt: TGCGCCAGCAGCCTCTCCACCGGGACTAGCGGGAGGGGGGAGACCCAGTACTTC
cdr3_aa: CASSLSTGTSGRGETQYF

v_call: TRBV28
d_call: TRBD1
j_call: TRBJ1-2
clone_size: -
cdr3_nt: TGTGCCAGCAGTTTCGGGGATGGGGGGGACAGGAGATATGGCTACACCTTC
cdr3_aa: CASSFGDGGDRRYGYTF

v_call: TRBV10-3
d_call: -
j_call: TRBJ2-2
clone_size: many
cdr3_nt: TGTGCCAGCAGGTCAGGGACGGACACCGGGGAGCTGTTTTTT
cdr3_aa: CASRSGTDTGELFF